This TCR beta chain was captured in a study of CD8+ T cells in alopecia areata (dated by TCRdb to 2017 to 2018). Looking at the study overall: The treated patients took part in an open-label pilot trial in which moderate-to-severe alopecia areata was treated with oral tofacitinib at 5 to 10 mg twice daily. In both human patients and the C3H/HeJ mouse model, the study applied high-throughput TCRbeta sequencing to look at T cell clonal expansion in alopecia areata. Scalp clonality was compared across normal scalp (n=4), patchy alopecia areata scalp (n=8), and alopecia totalis/universalis scalp (n=8). TCRbeta CDR3 regions were amplified by immunoSEQ multiplex PCR with 35 Vbeta forward and 13 Jbeta reverse primers. Biopsies were taken from tofacitinib-treated patients at baseline and again at 4 and 24 weeks into treatment, and several of those patients also had a later scalp biopsy. The RNA source kit depended on sample type: the PAXgene miRNA kit for fixed scalp, the miRNeasy kit for PBMCs, and the RNeasy kit for mouse skin. Patients received tofacitinib for 6 to 18 months and were then followed off drug for 6 months to check for delayed response and recurrence. The SALT score, which quantifies the percentage of affected scalp surface area, was used to measure disease severity in treated patients. Human TCRbeta sequencing covered scalp tissue and sorted CD4+ and CD8+ peripheral blood T cells from patchy and totalis/universalis alopecia areata patients and healthy controls.

Library prep was done by the immunoSEQ multiplex PCR assay. For TCR sequencing, RNA was extracted from every sample and reverse transcribed into cDNA to serve as template. SuperScript III was used for first-strand cDNA synthesis, primed with a 2:1 mix of oligo-dT and random hexamers. A synthetic immune receptor repertoire was used to measure amplification bias, and any remaining bias was corrected computationally. As for the authors' bioinformatics: Raw reads were preprocessed to remove errors, and CDR3 was defined by IMGT conventions from the conserved cysteine to phenylalanine. Clonality was calculated as 1 minus Shannon entropy normalized by log2 of the number of productive unique TCRs. Whether scalp clones were CD4 or CD8 was inferred by matching scalp TCRbeta sequences against CD4 and CD8 repertoires sorted from blood. Sourced from immuneACCESS, this table was stored by TCRdb with only in-frame sequences that have V and J called. A share of the clones is absent; for the studies checked, an unresolved V gene accounts for under half, and the remainder has no known explanation. That table is the source of V, J and clone size, and D and trimming were worked out from the DNA. The sample table records 95,000 to 100,000 clones; approximately 63% of these occur just once. The top ten hold 15% to 20% of the sample.

What the study reported, not specific to this receptor: Unlike mouse skin, where gammadelta T cells dominate, normal human skin contains resident alphabeta T cells that get sequenced too, which complicates analysis of the scalp TCR repertoire. Many expanded lesional clones were found to persist in scalp and blood during tofacitinib treatment, and relapse after treatment cessation may be partly explained by this persistence. With tofacitinib, both scalp clonality and the number of expanded CD8+ clones among the top 100 scalp clones went down significantly. Because the treated cohort was small and had only one nonresponder, larger studies are needed to examine links between baseline CD8+ expansion and response. Higher clonality and more expanded CD8+ clones were observed in lesional scalp than in normal scalp, particularly in alopecia totalis/universalis, a finding suggestive of antigenic drive. Shared TCR sequences between patients were less evident than in mice, which may be partly attributable to HLA diversity in the patient population.

On this clone itself: The target of this receptor is not known. No per-base quality is available; no much larger clone lies one base away.

The sample's treatment or condition label, decoded: oral pan-JAK inhibitor, 5-10 mg twice daily. From alopecia areata patients, peripheral blood was collected along with lesional scalp punch biopsies. PBMCs were isolated by density centrifugation and stained for CD3, CD4 and CD8, after which CD4+ and CD8+ T cells were sorted on a FACSAria. Between the V and J ends, shortened by 4 bases and 1 base respectively, the junction contains 11 bases. The germline V gene sets CDR1 to SQVTM and CDR2 to ANQGSEA. The CDR3 runs 14 residues from the cysteine to the phenylalanine. CDR3 DNA is the only sequence kept; it has 42 bases, read in frame from the first base.

This receptor was taken from a human donor with alopecia areata. The V gene is TRBV29-1 and the J gene is TRBJ2-1, with the D gene not clear enough to name. Here the sequenced sample was CD8+ T cells sorted from blood, taken at roughly week 55, from a patient treated with tofacitinib. Here the CDR3 is given as CSVAPPVSYNEQFF. The DNA sequence is as follows: TGCAGCGTTGCGCCCCCTGTTTCCTACAATGAGCAGTTCTTC.